Given below is one TCR beta chain in context. What it recognizes is unknown. The data originate from a study of T cells expressing NK-cell markers. Study-wide findings and caveats: The contribution of dominant NKG2C+ clonotypes to CD8+ T cells in six or seven donors was 1.0-7.0%.

The CDR3 runs 14 residues. Looked up from germline, CDR1 is GTSNPN and CDR2 is SVGIG (reference sequence). TCRdb reprocessed the 5' RACE reads and keeps a single row for each CDR3 protein, giving no DNA. The sample has about 300,000 distinct CDR3 sequences, and its top ten clones hold 3.5% to 5%. The material sequenced was blood T cells: a sorted CD56 or NKG2C T cell subset, CD4+ or CD8+ T cells, or bulk PBMC T cells (not recorded which). The V gene is TRBV30, the J gene TRBJ2-1. The sequence came from a woman aged 18 to 75 in good health. CDR3 loop: CAWRSQLRNNEQFF. The full variable domain, its missing parts supplied by reference TRBV30 and TRBJ2-1, is SQTIHQWPATLVQPVGSPLSLECTVEGTSNPNLYWYRQAAGRGLQLLFYSVGIGQISSEVPQNLSASRPQDRQFILSSKKLLLSDSGFYLCAWRSQLRNNEQFFGPGTRLTVL.